These 3 T cell receptor beta chains were all obtained from the same sample, sequenced in a study of OX40 agonist ivuxolimab in advanced cancers. The assay was immunoSEQ multiplex PCR, and TCRdb's table has in-frame clones only and misses some. Among about 70,000 clones listed, 75% to 85% were seen once. The sequenced sample was CD4+ or CD8+ T cells sorted from blood, obtained in a trial of the OX40 agonist ivuxolimab. These receptor sequences come from an adult with an advanced solid tumor such as melanoma, head and neck, liver or kidney cancer.

This clone was picked up a small number of times. This chain joins TRBV19 and TRBJ1-2; 10 positions match TRBD1. In germline, CDR1 is LNHDA, CDR2 SQIVND (reference sequence). Trimming at V came to 4 bases and at J to 8 bases, leaving 10 bases not matched to a gene. There are 15 residues in the CDR3. DNA of the CDR3: TGTGCCAGTAGTAGTGACAGGGGGCCGGCGAGGGGCTACACCTTC. Translated: CASSSDRGPARGYTF.

The genes are TRBV19 and TRBJ2-3, with a possible D match to TRBD2 (5 bases). Germline V CDR1 and CDR2: LNHDA, SQIVND (reference sequence). The V end lost 4 bases, the J end lost 0 bases, and 14 bases lay between the germline ends. CDR3 length: 16 residues. The DNA of the CDR3 is TGTGCCAGTAGTACAGACCGATGGACTAGCACAGATACGCAGTATTTT. This gives the protein CASSTDRWTSTDTQYF.

The V and J genes are TRBV28 and TRBJ2-3; 7 nucleotides line up with TRBD2. Germline V lookup: CDR1 MDHEN, CDR2 SYDVKM. The CDR3 runs 15 residues. V shed 10 bases and J 0 bases; nucleotides not matched to a gene: 10. Here the CDR3 DNA reads TGTGCCATCCAACCACTAGCGTACAGCACAGATACGCAGTATTTT. Its protein product is CAIQPLAYSTDTQYF.